Here is one TCR beta chain with its context. Its antigen is still unknown. Measured with immunoSEQ multiplex PCR; TCRdb has only the in-frame clones, and not every one. The table has over 100,000 clones, 90% to 95% seen once. The data stem from a study of T cell responses to AZD1222 COVID-19 vaccine. Study results and caveats: Possibly, clonal diversity was underestimated; donors were largely white British and included more females. Regions 160-218 and 743-854 held dominance among vaccine-associated CD4 TCRs, which spanned spike. At baseline, just five to seven AZD1222 recipients tested seropositive. Spike-specific TCR breadth and depth went up after people got two AZD1222 doses.

CDR3 length: 15 amino acids. Looked up from germline, CDR1 is SQVTM and CDR2 is ANQGSEA. The V segment lost 8 bases and the J segment 2 bases; nucleotides outside the gene matches: 7. The sequence was collected from an adult in good health. Sequenced material: peripheral blood, taken on day 0 of AZD1222 vaccination. V usage is TRBV29-1 and J usage is TRBJ2-1, with 12 bases fitting TRBD2. CDR3 in DNA: TGCAGCCATCCTCTAGCGGGAGGGCCCTACAATGAGCAGTTCTTC. The encoded protein is CSHPLAGGPYNEQFF.